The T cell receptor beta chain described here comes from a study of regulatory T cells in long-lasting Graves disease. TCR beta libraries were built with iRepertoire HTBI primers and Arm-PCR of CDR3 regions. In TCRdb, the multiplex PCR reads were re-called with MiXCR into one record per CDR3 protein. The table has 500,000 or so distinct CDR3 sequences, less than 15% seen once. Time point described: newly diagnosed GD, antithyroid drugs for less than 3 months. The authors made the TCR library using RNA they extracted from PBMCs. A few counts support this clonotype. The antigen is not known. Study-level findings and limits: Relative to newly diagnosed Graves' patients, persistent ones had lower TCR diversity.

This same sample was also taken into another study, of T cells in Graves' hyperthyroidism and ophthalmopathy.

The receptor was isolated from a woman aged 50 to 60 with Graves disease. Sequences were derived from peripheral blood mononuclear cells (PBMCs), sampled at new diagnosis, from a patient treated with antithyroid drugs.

The CDR3 reads CASSVADRSTDTQYF. The CDR3 DNA sequence: TGTGCCAGCAGCGTAGCTGACAGAAGCACAGATACGCAGTATTTT. The V and J genes are TRBV9 and TRBJ2-3, with a tentative D call TRBD1 (5 bases). The CDR3 sequence is 15 residues long. Germline CDR1 SGDLS, CDR2 YYNGEE. With 0 bases removed from V and 0 bases from J, the gap between germline ends came to 8 bases. The variable domain in full, completed from reference TRBV9 and TRBJ2-3, reads DSGVTQTPKHLITATGQRVTLRCSPRSGDLSVYWYQQSLDQGLQFLIQYYNGEERAKGNILERFSAQQFPDLHSELNLSSLELGDSALYFCASSVADRSTDTQYFGPGTRLTVL.